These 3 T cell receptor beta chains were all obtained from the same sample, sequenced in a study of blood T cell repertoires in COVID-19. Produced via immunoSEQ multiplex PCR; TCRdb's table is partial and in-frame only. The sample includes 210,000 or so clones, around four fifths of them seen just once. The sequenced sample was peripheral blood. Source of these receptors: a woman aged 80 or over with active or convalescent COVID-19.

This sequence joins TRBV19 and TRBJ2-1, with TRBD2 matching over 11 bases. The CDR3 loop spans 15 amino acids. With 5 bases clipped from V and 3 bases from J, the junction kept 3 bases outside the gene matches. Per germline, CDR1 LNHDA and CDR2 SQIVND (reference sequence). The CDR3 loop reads CASSLAGGNYNEQFF. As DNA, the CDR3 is TGTGCCAGTAGTTTAGCGGGAGGGAACTACAATGAGCAGTTCTTC. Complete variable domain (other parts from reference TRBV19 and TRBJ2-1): DGGITQSPKYLFRKEGQNVTLSCEQNLNHDAMYWYRQDPGQGLRLIYYSQIVNDFQKGDIAEGYSVSREKKESFPLTVTSAQKNPTAFYLCASSLAGGNYNEQFFGPGTRLTVL.

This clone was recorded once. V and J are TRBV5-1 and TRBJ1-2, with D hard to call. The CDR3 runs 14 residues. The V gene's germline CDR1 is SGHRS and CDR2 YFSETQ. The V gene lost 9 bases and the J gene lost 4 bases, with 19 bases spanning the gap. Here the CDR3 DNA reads TGCGCCACCAAGAACGGGAGCGAGAGCTATGGCTACACCTTC. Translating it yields CATKNGSESYGYTF.

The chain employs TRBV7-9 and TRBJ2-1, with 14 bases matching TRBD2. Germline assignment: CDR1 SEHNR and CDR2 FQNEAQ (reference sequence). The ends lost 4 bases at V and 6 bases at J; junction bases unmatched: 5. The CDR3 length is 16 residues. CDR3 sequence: CASSSSGLAGGNEQFF. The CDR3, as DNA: TGTGCCAGCAGCTCAAGCGGACTAGCGGGAGGCAATGAGCAGTTCTTC.